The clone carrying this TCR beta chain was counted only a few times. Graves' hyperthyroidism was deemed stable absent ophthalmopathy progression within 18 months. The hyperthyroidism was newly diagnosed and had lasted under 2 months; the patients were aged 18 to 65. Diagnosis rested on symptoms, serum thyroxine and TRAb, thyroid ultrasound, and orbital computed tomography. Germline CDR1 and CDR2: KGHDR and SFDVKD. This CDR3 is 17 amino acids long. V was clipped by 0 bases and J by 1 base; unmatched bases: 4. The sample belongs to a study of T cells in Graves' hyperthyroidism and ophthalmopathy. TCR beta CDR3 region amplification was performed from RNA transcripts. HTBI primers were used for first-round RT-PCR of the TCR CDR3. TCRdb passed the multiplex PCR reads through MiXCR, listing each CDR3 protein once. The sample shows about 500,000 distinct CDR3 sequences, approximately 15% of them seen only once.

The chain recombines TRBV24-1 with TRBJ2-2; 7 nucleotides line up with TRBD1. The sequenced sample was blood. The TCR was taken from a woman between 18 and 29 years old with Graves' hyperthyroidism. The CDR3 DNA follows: TGTGCCACCAGTGATTTGGGTAGACAGGGGAACACCGGGGAGCTGTTTTTT. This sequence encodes CATSDLGRQGNTGELFF.